The T cell receptor beta chain described here comes from a study of response to subunit inactivated influenza vaccine. Study-level findings and limits: After each seasonal influenza vaccination, few new T cells are recruited, the authors suggested.

Trimming cost V 1 base and J 6 bases, with 16 bases left between them. The CDR3 has 16 residues. Germline CDR1 LGHDT, CDR2 YNNKEL (reference sequence). TCRdb processed the RT-PCR reads anew with MiXCR; each CDR3 protein has one entry. The table has hundreds of thousands of distinct CDR3 sequences, roughly 20% seen once. As to this clonotype: Antigen unknown.

The sequence was collected from a man aged 45-65 years who received an inactivated influenza vaccine. The chain combines TRBV3-1 with TRBJ2-1, with D tentatively TRBD1 or TRBD2 (5 bases each). This sample comprised PBMCs from blood, obtained roughly 5 days after vaccination. Here the CDR3 reads CASSQVRFGAPNEQFF. The CDR3 DNA reads as TGTGCCAGCAGCCAAGTCAGGTTCGGGGCTCCCAATGAGCAGTTCTTC.